A selection of T cell receptor beta chains follows, all from one sample in a study of control samples from healthy donors and cancer patients. Data came from immunoSEQ multiplex PCR; TCRdb stores just in-frame clones and leaves some out. Counted here are 98,000 or so clones, about 80% occurring once; the ten biggest clones make up roughly a tenth. Sequenced sample: blood. The source of these receptors is a woman in her 30s in good health. Both conserved end residues are part of each CDR3. Each record gives: J gene, V gene, CDR3 length, clone size, CDR3 protein. The size entry is marked missing in some rows and otherwise reads once, few, many or a size class.

TRBJ1-4,TRBV6-1,17,NA,CASSDRQGRATNEKLFF
TRBJ1-6,TRBV25-1,15,NA,CASSESGEGASPLHF
TRBJ1-2,TRBV6-5,15,NA,CASRKAPGGDYGYTF
TRBJ1-1,TRBV19,13,NA,CASQDPGTAEAFF
TRBJ2-7,TRBV5-1,13,NA,CASTRVPSGEQYF
TRBJ2-6,TRBV7-8,15,NA,CASTTGQTGANVLTF
TRBJ1-2,TRBV10-3,17,NA,CAISDQVRGGSLSGYTF
TRBJ1-2,TRBV7-2,16,NA,CASSLTGTGVSYGYTF
TRBJ2-5,TRBV18,12,NA,CASSLGPETQYF
TRBJ2-3,TRBV7-2,12,NA,CASSNWGHTQYF
TRBJ1-1,TRBV24-1,13,NA,CATSDFGETEAFF
TRBJ1-6,TRBV7-2,14,NA,CASNLQGGGSPLHF
TRBJ1-5,TRBV2,13,NA,CASSESGRSPQHF
TRBJ2-3,TRBV4-2,16,NA,CASSQGPGLQADTQYF
TRBJ2-7,TRBV30,15,NA,CAWSPLGQGAGEQYF
TRBJ2-7,TRBV25-1,15,NA,CASSASGTPSYEQYF
TRBJ1-5,TRBV19,13,NA,CASNYGWHQPQHF
TRBJ1-1,TRBV7-8,15,NA,CASSPPGVMNTEAFF
TRBJ1-1,TRBV19,13,NA,CASSIHRSTEAFF
TRBJ1-4,TRBV27,14,NA,CASRRSATNEKLFF
TRBJ1-2,TRBV4-1,14,NA,CASSQDDLRGGYTF
TRBJ2-2,TRBV15,14,NA,CATSRDLNTGELFF
TRBJ2-3,TRBV21-1,14,NA,CAPNPGRGTDTQYF
TRBJ2-3,TRBV5-4,18,NA,CASSLEVASGGFTDTQYF
TRBJ2-1,TRBV6-2/TRBV6-3,12,NA,CASSFVNNEQFF
TRBJ2-1,TRBV14,20,few,CASSQVRLAGGSSSYNEQFF
TRBJ2-3,TRBV5-1,17,NA,CASSLLRAGSGPDTQYF
TRBJ1-4,TRBV6-2/TRBV6-3,14,NA,CASSRRGESEKLFF
TRBJ2-1,TRBV18,16,NA,CASSPPNRSSYNEQFF
TRBJ2-7,TRBV9,14,NA,CASSAGTGTYEQYF
TRBJ1-2,TRBV25-1,12,NA,CASSEGLHGYTF
TRBJ1-2,TRBV6-6,12,NA,CASTAGGYGYTF
TRBJ2-4,TRBV20-1,14,NA,CSASEGGPKNIQYF
TRBJ1-2,TRBV10-3,13,NA,CAIRGYLGYGYTF
TRBJ1-2,TRBV11-2,12,NA,CASSYRNYGYTF
TRBJ2-3,TRBV29-1,14,NA,CSTRGQGLADTQYF
TRBJ2-5,TRBV9,15,NA,CASSAGWGPQETQYF
TRBJ1-2,TRBV6-6,13,NA,CASRPTGGDGYTF
TRBJ2-5,TRBV5-1,15,NA,CASRPLQGTQETQYF
TRBJ1-5,TRBV6-6,13,many,CASSTIQGQPQHF